Each of the 24 T cell receptor beta chains below was sequenced from the same sample in a study of blood T cells in healthy people across ages. A second 7 to 11 cycle PCR used barcoded and J-beta primers. Each CDR3 protein gets one entry after TCRdb re-called the 5' RACE reads with MiXCR. This sample carries roughly 1,700,000 distinct CDR3 sequences, roughly 27% of them seen once, and the ten largest clones take roughly 8%. Sequencing was carried out using blood. Source of these receptors: a woman aged 25 to 39 in good health.

This clonotype appeared many times. The chain links TRBV20-1 to TRBJ2-7; D may be TRBD1 (5 bases). V dropped 4 bases and J dropped 0 bases, with 13 bases sitting between them. This CDR3 has 14 residues. The V gene's germline CDR1 is DFQATT and CDR2 SNEGSKA (reference sequence). Here the CDR3 DNA reads TGCAGTGCTACTACAGGCCGGAGCTCCTACGAGCAGTACTTC. Translated, it gives CSATTGRSSYEQYF.

This clonotype was seen only once. This chain joins TRBV12-3 or TRBV12-4 and TRBJ1-1, with D perhaps TRBD1 (5 bases). Deletions cut 4 bases from V and 4 bases from J, with 13 bases between. This CDR3 spans 14 amino acids. The CDR3 reads CASSSGAVSTEAFF. The CDR3 DNA reads TGTGCCAGCAGTTCCGGGGCCGTAAGCACTGAAGCTTTCTTT.

This clonotype was counted between two and nine times. One junction end does not reproduce the germline sequence, and a read error may be involved. The rearrangement uses TRBV29-1 and TRBJ1-2, with D possibly TRBD1 on 6 matching bases. This CDR3 is 13 amino acids long. The germline gives CDR1 SQVTM, CDR2 ANQGSEA. The CDR3 DNA reads TGCAGCGCTGAAGATATACAACAGGGAGGCTACACCTTC. Translating it yields CSAEDIQQGGYTF.

The sample holds a few counts of this clonotype. The CDR3 reads CASSAGPQGNIQYF. DNA of the CDR3: TGCGCCAGCAGCGCGGGACCCCAGGGTAACATTCAGTACTTC. The chain carries TRBV5-1 and TRBJ2-4; weak D call: TRBD2 (6 bases). Trimming cost V 4 bases and J 7 bases, with 15 bases left between them. Germline V gives CDR1 SGHRS, CDR2 YFSETQ. The length of the CDR3 is 14 residues.

The chain links TRBV28 to TRBJ2-5; 7 bases line up with TRBD1. The V gene's germline CDR1 is MDHEN and CDR2 SYDVKM. The V segment lost 4 bases and the J segment 5 bases; nucleotides outside the gene matches: 10. This CDR3 spans 15 amino acids. CDR3 nucleotides: TGTGCCAGCAGTTCCAGGGGACAGCAACGGGAGACCCAGTACTTC. The encoded protein is CASSSRGQQRETQYF.

This clonotype was observed a few times. This rearrangement joins TRBV24-1 to TRBJ1-2; D is ambiguous. The CDR3 has 13 residues. V was clipped by 4 bases and J by 3 bases, with 8 bases between them. CDR1 is KGHDR and CDR2 is SFDVKD in the germline V gene. The CDR3 DNA follows: TGTGCCACCAGTGACCCTCCTCACTATGGCTACACCTTC. It encodes CATSDPPHYGYTF.

This clonotype was counted between two and nine times. CDR3 in DNA: TGTGCCAGCAACAACGGGATAAACTATGGCTACACCTTC. Residues: CASNNGINYGYTF. The genes are TRBV6-2 or TRBV6-3 and TRBJ1-2; D remains unclear. The CDR3 runs to 13 residues. In germline, CDR1 is MNHEY, CDR2 SVGEGT. Trimming stripped 7 bases from V and 2 bases from J, with 11 bases between.

The V call is TRBV20-1, the J call TRBJ2-3, with 9 bases fitting TRBD2. V lost 5 bases, J lost 5 bases, and 5 bases stayed unmatched. This CDR3 is 13 amino acids long. CDR1 and CDR2 from the germline V gene are DFQATT and SNEGSKA (reference sequence). In DNA form, the CDR3 reads TGCAGTGCTCCAGCGGGAGGAAGAGATACGCAGTATTTT. Protein product: CSAPAGGRDTQYF.

The rearrangement uses TRBV29-1 and TRBJ2-3; 10 bases are a match to TRBD2. Looked up from germline, CDR1 is SQVTM and CDR2 is ANQGSEA. The CDR3 has 14 residues. J gave up 4 bases and V 3 bases, and 4 bases lay outside the gene matches. The CDR3 reads CSVEASGRADTQYF. CDR3 bases: TGCAGCGTTGAGGCTAGCGGGAGAGCAGATACGCAGTATTTT.

This clonotype was recorded at least ten times. The chain has TRBV6-5 and TRBJ2-7, with D unresolved. The CDR3 is made up of 14 amino acids. From germline, CDR1 is MNHEY and CDR2 SVGAGI. V dropped 3 bases and J dropped 0 bases, with 9 bases sitting between them. The CDR3 sequence is CASSYRPSSYEQYF. The CDR3, as DNA: TGTGCCAGCAGTTATCGGCCTTCCTCCTACGAGCAGTACTTC.

This clonotype came up a few times. The chain uses TRBV29-1 and TRBJ1-1; the D gene is possibly TRBD1 (5 bases). The germline gives CDR1 SQVTM, CDR2 ANQGSEA. With 1 base removed from V and 2 bases from J, the gap between germline ends came to 11 bases. This CDR3 has 14 residues. Here the CDR3 DNA reads TGCAGCGTTGAAGTAGGGGCAGCAAACACTGAAGCTTTCTTT. Translated: CSVEVGAANTEAFF.

This clonotype has ten or more counts. The chain recombines TRBV29-1 with TRBJ2-1; no firm D call. V lost 3 bases to trimming and J lost 11 bases, with 20 bases between them. CDR3 length: 14 residues. Germline lookup yields CDR1 SQVTM and CDR2 ANQGSEA. The CDR3 reads CSVDGETVMGKQFF. For the CDR3, the DNA is TGCAGCGTTGATGGGGAAACAGTGATGGGGAAGCAGTTCTTC.

Turning to this clonotype: Relative to the germline gene, one junction end is altered; a read error may explain this. The genes are TRBV12-5 and TRBJ2-7, with 8 bases identical to TRBD1. Germline V gene sequence: CDR1 LGHNT, CDR2 FRNRAP. CDR3 length equals 13 residues. The DNA for the CDR3 is TGTGCTAGTGGCCCCCCGGACAGGGACGAGCGGTACTTC. Its translation is CASGPPDRDERYF.

The chain joins TRBV5-1 to TRBJ2-1; the D is unclear. Germline CDR1 reads SGHRS; CDR2 reads YFSETQ. Trimming took 1 base from V and 10 from J, leaving 15 bases between them. The CDR3 extends over 14 amino acids. CDR3 region: CASSLYKDGQEQFF. The CDR3 DNA is TGCGCCAGCAGCTTGTATAAGGACGGCCAGGAGCAGTTCTTC.

This clonotype was observed a handful of times. The V and J genes are TRBV5-1 and TRBJ2-5, with D maybe TRBD1 (5 bases). Gene TRBJ2-7 matches the end of the DNA better, so the J call may be wrong. Germline CDR1 reads SGHRS; CDR2 reads YFSETQ. This CDR3 is built from 15 residues. CDR3 sequence (DNA): TGCGCCAGCAGCTTGGGGCAGGGCGGACGGAACGAGCAGTACTTC. It specifies CASSLGQGGRNEQYF.

This clonotype was recorded many times. The chain has TRBV12-3 or TRBV12-4 and TRBJ2-3; TRBD2 aligns across 7 bases. V gave up 6 bases and J gave up 2 bases; unmatched junction bases: 8. The CDR3 sequence is 15 residues long. The CDR3 region has the DNA TGTGCCAGCAGAGCCGGGACTACCGACACAGATACGCAGTATTTT. Residues: CASRAGTTDTDTQYF.

With regard to this clonotype: A read error may be the cause here, since a much bigger clone is one base away. The chain uses TRBV20-1 and TRBJ2-7; 7 nucleotides align to TRBD2. The CDR3 spans 14 residues. CDR1 is DFQATT and CDR2 is SNEGSKA in the germline V gene (reference sequence). Germline trimming cut 5 bases from V and 2 bases from J; bases unmatched to any gene: 9. The CDR3 here is CSAPLSGRPYEQYF. The CDR3 DNA sequence: TGCAGTGCTCCTCTTAGCGGGCGGCCCTACGAGCAGTACTTC.

This clonotype was detected ten times or more. The CDR3 spells CASSGGDQETQYF. CDR3 nucleotide sequence: TGCGCCAGCTCTGGGGGGGACCAAGAGACCCAGTACTTC. V and J are TRBV4-3 and TRBJ2-5, with 7 bases identical to TRBD2. This CDR3 has 13 amino acids. Per the germline V gene, CDR1 is LGHNA and CDR2 is YSLEER. After removal of 8 bases from V and 0 bases from J, the junction contained 3 bases not matched to a gene.

This clonotype occurred a few times. This chain connects TRBV30 to TRBJ1-1, with D tentatively TRBD1 (6 bases). Germline values: CDR1 GTSNPN, CDR2 SVGIG (reference sequence). Trimming took 0 bases from V and 4 from J, leaving 12 bases between them. The CDR3 totals 14 residues. The CDR3 DNA reads as TGTGCCTGGAGTGTAGAGTTAGGGGGCACTGAAGCTTTCTTT. It specifies CAWSVELGGTEAFF.

J is TRBJ2-5 and V is TRBV7-7; D is ambiguous. Germline V gene lookup returns CDR1 SSHAT and CDR2 FNYEAQ (reference sequence). The length of the CDR3 is 15 residues. The V end was cut by 5 bases, the J end by 1 base, with 14 bases between. CDR3: CASSDDPTAQETQYF. The CDR3, as DNA: TGTGCCAGCAGCGATGACCCCACGGCCCAAGAGACCCAGTACTTC. Together with reference TRBV7-7 and TRBJ2-5, the CDR3 gives the full variable domain: GAGVSQSPRYKVTKRGQDVTLRCDPISSHATLYWYQQALGQGPEFLTYFNYEAQPDKSGLPSDRFSAERPEGSISTLTIQRTEQRDSAMYRCASSDDPTAQETQYFGPGTRLLVL.

The gene calls are TRBV2 and TRBJ1-2, with D maybe TRBD1 (5 bases). Per the germline V gene, CDR1 is SNHLY and CDR2 is FYNNEI. Trimming took 5 bases from V and 6 from J, leaving 16 bases between them. The CDR3 contains 14 residues. CDR3 sequence reads: CASSSTTGAHGYTF. CDR3 DNA sequence: TGTGCCAGCAGTTCGACGACCGGGGCCCATGGCTACACCTTC.

This clonotype was seen repeatedly, ten times or more. This rearrangement joins TRBV29-1 to TRBJ1-6; no clear D gene. Trimming stripped 4 bases from V and 6 bases from J, with 10 bases between. The CDR3 has 13 residues. In germline, CDR1 is SQVTM, CDR2 ANQGSEA. CDR3 protein: CSVGSDVNSPLHF. CDR3 sequence (DNA): TGCAGCGTTGGATCCGATGTTAATTCACCCCTCCACTTT.

This clonotype was picked up many times. The rearrangement uses TRBV10-2 and TRBJ2-6, with 12 bases identical to TRBD1. J was trimmed by 4 bases and V by 7 bases; bases with no gene match: 8. CDR3 size: 17 residues. Germline V lookup: CDR1 WSHSY, CDR2 SAAADI. CDR3 amino acids: CASKRGQGAPGANVLTF. In nucleotides, the CDR3 is TGCGCCAGCAAGCGGGGACAGGGGGCGCCCGGGGCCAACGTCCTGACTTTC.

This rearrangement joins TRBV9 to TRBJ2-1; TRBD2 aligns across 12 bases. The V segment lost 3 bases and the J segment 8 bases; nucleotides outside the gene matches: 9. Looked up from germline, CDR1 is SGDLS and CDR2 is YYNGEE. The CDR3 covers 16 residues. CDR3 sequence (DNA): TGTGCCAGCAGCGCCGATGGACTAGCGGGACGATATGAGCAGTTCTTC. Protein product: CASSADGLAGRYEQFF.